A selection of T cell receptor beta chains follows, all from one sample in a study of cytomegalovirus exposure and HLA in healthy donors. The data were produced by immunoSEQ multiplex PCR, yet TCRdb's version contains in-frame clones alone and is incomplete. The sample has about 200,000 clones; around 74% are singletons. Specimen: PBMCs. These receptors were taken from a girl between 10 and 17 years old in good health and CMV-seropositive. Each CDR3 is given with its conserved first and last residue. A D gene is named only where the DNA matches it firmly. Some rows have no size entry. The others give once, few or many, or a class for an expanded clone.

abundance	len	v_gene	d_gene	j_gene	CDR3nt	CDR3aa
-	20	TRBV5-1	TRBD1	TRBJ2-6	TGCGCCAGCAGCCTTCGTCGCGTGGGACAGGATTTCTCTGGGGCCAACGTCCTGACTTTC	CASSLRRVGQDFSGANVLTF
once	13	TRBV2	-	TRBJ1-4	TGTGCCAGCAGTGAAGCGTTGGGGAGGGTGGTGTTTTTT	CASSEALGRVVFF
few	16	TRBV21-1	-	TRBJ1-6	TGTGCCAGCAGCACCCCAGGACCGGGAAGGAATTCACCCCTCCACTTT	CASSTPGPGRNSPLHF
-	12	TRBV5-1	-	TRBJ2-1	TGCGCCAGCAGCCCCGCGACAGCTGAGCAGTTCTTC	CASSPATAEQFF
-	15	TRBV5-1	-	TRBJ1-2	TGCGCCAGCAGCTTTGGACCAGACAGCAACTATGGCTACACCTTC	CASSFGPDSNYGYTF
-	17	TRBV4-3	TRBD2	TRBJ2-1	TGCGCCAGCAGCCAAACGCTAGCGGGGCACTCCTACAATGAGCAGTTCTTC	CASSQTLAGHSYNEQFF
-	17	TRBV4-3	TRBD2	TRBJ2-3	TGCGCCAGCAGCCCCTCTCCCCTAGCGGGGGGGGTCGATACGCAGTATTTT	CASSPSPLAGGVDTQYF
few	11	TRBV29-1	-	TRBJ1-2	TGCAGCGTTGTTACTAACTATGGCTACACCTTC	CSVVTNYGYTF
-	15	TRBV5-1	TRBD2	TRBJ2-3	TGCGCCAGCAGCCCTGGGACTATCTACACAGATACGCAGTATTTT	CASSPGTIYTDTQYF
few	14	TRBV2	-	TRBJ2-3	TGTGCCAGCAGTGAGAAGAGGATGGCCGATACGCAGTATTTT	CASSEKRMADTQYF
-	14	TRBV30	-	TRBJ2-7	TGTGCCTGGAGTGTAGGGGGTCTATCCTACGAGCAGTACTTC	CAWSVGGLSYEQYF
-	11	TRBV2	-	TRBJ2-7	TGTGCCAGCAGTGGGCCCTACGAGCAGTACTTC	CASSGPYEQYF
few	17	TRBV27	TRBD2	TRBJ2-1	TGTGCCAGCAGAAATCGGGAGAGTAGCGGGGGGGGGAATGAGCAGTTCTTC	CASRNRESSGGGNEQFF
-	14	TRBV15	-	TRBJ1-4	TGTGCCACCAGCAGACCCCAAGGGGATGAAAAACTGTTTTTT	CATSRPQGDEKLFF
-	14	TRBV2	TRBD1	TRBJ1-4	TGTGCCAGCAGACAGGGACAGGGGAATGAAAAACTGTTTTTT	CASRQGQGNEKLFF
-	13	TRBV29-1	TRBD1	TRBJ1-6	TGCAGCGCCGGCGACGGGGGACAGTCACCCCTCCACTTT	CSAGDGGQSPLHF
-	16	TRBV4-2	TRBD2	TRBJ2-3	TGTGCCAGCAGCCAAGGTGTAGCGGGGGGGCGAGATACGCAGTATTTT	CASSQGVAGGRDTQYF
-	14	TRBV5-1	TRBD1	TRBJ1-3	TGCGCCAGCAGCCCTGGACAGGCGGGAAACACCATATATTTT	CASSPGQAGNTIYF
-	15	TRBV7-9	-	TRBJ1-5	TGTGCCAGCAGCCTAGGACCGGGGAGCAATCAGCCCCAGCATTTT	CASSLGPGSNQPQHF
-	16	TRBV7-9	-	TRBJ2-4	TGTGCCAGCAGCTTAGTACAGGCTGTGGCCAAAAACATTCAGTACTTC	CASSLVQAVAKNIQYF
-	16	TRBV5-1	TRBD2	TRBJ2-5	TGCGCCAGCAGCTTGGGGAGATTAGGGGAGGGAGAGACCCAGTACTTC	CASSLGRLGEGETQYF
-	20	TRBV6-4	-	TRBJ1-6	TGTGCCAGCAGTGACTCACCGATCGGTGACAGGACCAACTATAATTCACCCCTCCACTTT	CASSDSPIGDRTNYNSPLHF
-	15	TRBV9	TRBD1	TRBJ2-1	TGTGCCAGCAGCCCCCATGGACAGGGGGCTAATGAGCAGTTCTTC	CASSPHGQGANEQFF
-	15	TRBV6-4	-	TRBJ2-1	TGTGCCAGCAGCCCCCTCCCGGGGGCCTACAATGAGCAGTTCTTC	CASSPLPGAYNEQFF
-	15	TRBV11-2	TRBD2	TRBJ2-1	TGTGCCAGCAGCTTAATAGCGGGAGCCTACAATGAGCAGTTCTTC	CASSLIAGAYNEQFF
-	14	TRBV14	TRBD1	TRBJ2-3	TGTGCCAGCAGTGCAACAGGGGGCCCAGATACGCAGTATTTT	CASSATGGPDTQYF
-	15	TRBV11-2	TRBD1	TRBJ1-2	TGTGCCAGCAGCTCCCCCTCGAGGGGGCCAGGGAGCTACACCTTC	CASSSPSRGPGSYTF
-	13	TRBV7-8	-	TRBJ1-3	TGTGCCAGCAGCCCTCGGACAGCCCTGGCCATATATTTT	CASSPRTALAIYF
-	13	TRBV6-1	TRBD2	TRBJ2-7	TGTGCCAGCAGGCCCGGGGGGTCCTACGAGCAGTACTTC	CASRPGGSYEQYF
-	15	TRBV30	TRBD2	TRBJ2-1	TGTGCCTGGACGGGACTAGCGGGGTCTAACAATGAGCAGTTCTTC	CAWTGLAGSNNEQFF
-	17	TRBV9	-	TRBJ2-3	TGTGCCAGCAGCGTAGGAATGGCGGGGGCGTACACAGATACGCAGTATTTT	CASSVGMAGAYTDTQYF
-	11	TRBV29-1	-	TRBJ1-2	TGCAGCGTTGGCGGGTCTCGCGGCTACACCTTC	CSVGGSRGYTF
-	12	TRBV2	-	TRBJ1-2	TGTGCCAGCACCGACCCGCAGGCGGGCTACACCTTC	CASTDPQAGYTF
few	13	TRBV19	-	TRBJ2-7	TGTGCCAGTAGTATAGGGCAGGGCTACGAGCAGTACTTC	CASSIGQGYEQYF
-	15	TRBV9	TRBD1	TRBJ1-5	TGTGCCAGCAGCGTAGAGGGACAGAGGAATCAGCCCCAGCATTTT	CASSVEGQRNQPQHF
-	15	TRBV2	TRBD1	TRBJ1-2	TGTGCCAGCAGTGAAGCTGGCAGGGGGTTTTATGGCTACACCTTC	CASSEAGRGFYGYTF
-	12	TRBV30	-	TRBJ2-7	TGTGCCTGGACGAGGGAGACCTACGAGCAGTACTTC	CAWTRETYEQYF
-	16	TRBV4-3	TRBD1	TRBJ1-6	TGCGCCAGCAGCCAAGAAAAGGGGGCGAAGGCTTCACCCCTCCACTTT	CASSQEKGAKASPLHF